This TCR beta chain originates from a study of T cell repertoires in cytomegalovirus infection. Findings of the study overall: Ex vivo, HLA-C-restricted CMV-specific TCR beta clonotypes prevailed over the rest of the response.

The table lists this clonotype with many counts. Its antigen remains unidentified. Using its own MiXCR run on the reads, TCRdb lists one record per CDR3 protein. The sample includes almost 550,000 distinct CDR3 sequences, about 15% of them seen just once. V lost 3 bases and J lost 1, with 3 bases in between. Germline loops: CDR1 SGHTA, CDR2 FQGNSA. The CDR3 spans 12 residues. This clonotype was sampled from a human donor in good health (CMV status not recorded). Some clones in this sample may be carry-over from other donors' samples. The sample was CD8+ T cells from PBMCs. The chain recombines TRBV7-2 with TRBJ2-5; the D is unclear. The CDR3 sequence: CASSFAQETQYF. The CDR3 region has the DNA TGTGCCAGCAGCTTCGCCCAAGAGACCCAGTACTTC.